The rows below give T cell receptor beta chains drawn from one sample of a study of shared clonotypes between healthy human individuals. Using immunoSEQ multiplex PCR, the repertoire was profiled, and TCRdb retains in-frame clones only, with some absent. The sample shows some 1.5 million clones, 98% of them seen only once. Sample: naive CD4+ T cells sorted from blood. These receptors all come from a man younger than 45 in good health. Both conserved end residues are part of each CDR3. Fields, in order: D gene, clone size, J gene, V gene, CDR3 DNA, CDR3 protein. The D gene is left open where the match is weak. Expanded clones get a size class; other rows say once, few or many, or leave the size out.

-	-	TRBJ2-5	TRBV7-8	TGTGCCAGCAGCCCTAGCCGGGAGCCACGGCCGGAGACCCAGTACTTC	CASSPSREPRPETQYF
TRBD2	once	TRBJ2-3	TRBV7-9	TGTGCCAGCAGCTTTGGGGGGGATGGCACAGATACGCAGTATTTT	CASSFGGDGTDTQYF
TRBD2	-	TRBJ2-7	TRBV19	TGTGCCAGTAGTATTCTGACTAGCGGACACTACGAGCAGTACTTC	CASSILTSGHYEQYF
TRBD2	-	TRBJ2-1	TRBV7-9	TGTGCCAGCAGCTTAGCGGGATCCCTTCGGGCGGGAGTTAGGAATGAGCAGTTCTTC	CASSLAGSLRAGVRNEQFF
-	-	TRBJ1-2	TRBV30	TGTGCCTGGGCCTCGGGGAGTAGGTATGGCTACACCTTC	CAWASGSRYGYTF
-	once	TRBJ2-7	TRBV29-1	TGCAGCGTTGGACTAGACCCTACCTACGAGCAGTACTTC	CSVGLDPTYEQYF
-	-	TRBJ2-5	TRBV16	TGTGCCAGCAGCCGTCGCAGGGAGCAAGAGACCCAGTACTTC	CASSRRREQETQYF
TRBD2	-	TRBJ2-3	TRBV5-4	TGTGCCAGCAGCGTACCGGGAGGGCCGGGCGCGCAGTATTTT	CASSVPGGPGAQYF
TRBD2	-	TRBJ2-5	TRBV11-3	TGTGCCAGCTCTAGGGGCGGGAGAGAAGAGACCCAGTACTTC	CASSRGGREETQYF
-	-	TRBJ2-5	TRBV7-7	TGTGCCAGCAGCTTAGGGGTCGTGAGGGGCGCAGAGACCCAGTACTTC	CASSLGVVRGAETQYF
-	-	TRBJ2-4	TRBV11-2	TGTGCCAGCAGCCCCCCCGGGCGGTTAGCCAAAAACATTCAGTACTTC	CASSPPGRLAKNIQYF
TRBD1	-	TRBJ2-3	TRBV7-8	TGTGCCAGCAGCAAAGGACAGGGGATCGGCACAGATACGCAGTATTTT	CASSKGQGIGTDTQYF
-	-	TRBJ1-4	TRBV4-1	TGCGCCAGCAGCCAAGATTATTGGAAACTGTTTTTT	CASSQDYWKLFF
TRBD1	-	TRBJ2-7	TRBV28	TGTGCCAGCAGTCTTGACAGGGACGAGCAGTACTTC	CASSLDRDEQYF
-	-	TRBJ1-1	TRBV20-1	TGCCAGAACACTGAAGCTTTCTTT	CQNTEAFF
TRBD1	-	TRBJ1-5	TRBV19	TGTGCCAGTAGTACTTCAGGGGGGGATCAGCCCCAGCATTTT	CASSTSGGDQPQHF
TRBD1	-	TRBJ2-3	TRBV18	TGTGCCAGCTCACCACTCACAGGGGGCTCAGCAGATACGCAGTATTTT	CASSPLTGGSADTQYF
-	-	TRBJ2-3	TRBV7-2	TGTGCCAGCAGCATTAGCGGAGATACGCAGTATTTT	CASSISGDTQYF
TRBD2	once	TRBJ2-7	TRBV27	TGTGCCAGCAGTCCAAGGGGACTAGCGGGAGTGGTTAGCTCCTACGAGCAGTACTTC	CASSPRGLAGVVSSYEQYF
TRBD2	-	TRBJ2-1	TRBV9	TGTGCCAGCAGCGTAAGTCTAGCGGGAGTCACTGAGCAGTTCTTC	CASSVSLAGVTEQFF
TRBD2	-	TRBJ2-7	TRBV27	TGTGCCAGCAGGACGTGGGGTAGCGGGAGGGCGGGGGAGCAGTACTTC	CASRTWGSGRAGEQYF
-	-	TRBJ2-5	TRBV18	TGTGCCAGCTCACGCCGTAGCGTGCAAGAGACCCAGTACTTC	CASSRRSVQETQYF
-	once	TRBJ2-7	TRBV18	TGTGCCAGCTCACCTCCGCAGGGCTACTCCTACGAGCAGTACTTC	CASSPPQGYSYEQYF
TRBD2	-	TRBJ2-1	TRBV27	TGTGCCAGCAGGAAGACTAGCGGGAGAGGGAATGAGCAGTTCTTC	CASRKTSGRGNEQFF
TRBD2	-	TRBJ2-1	TRBV19	TGTGCCAGTAGTAGATTAGCGGGACTGGGGAATGAGCAGTTCTTC	CASSRLAGLGNEQFF
-	once	TRBJ2-5	TRBV19	TGTGCCAGTAGTATCCTTGGATCGGGGGAGACCCAGTACTTC	CASSILGSGETQYF
-	-	TRBJ2-7	TRBV15	TGTGCCACCAGCAGAGGAGGGTACTCCTACGAGCAGTACTTC	CATSRGGYSYEQYF
-	-	TRBJ1-4	TRBV11-2	TGTGCCAGCAGCCAAACAGGGTCGTGGGAAAAACTGTTTTTT	CASSQTGSWEKLFF
-	-	TRBJ1-5	TRBV13	TGTGCCAGCCGGGGTCGTTGGTATCAGCCCCAGCATTTT	CASRGRWYQPQHF
-	-	TRBJ1-5	TRBV16	TGTGCCAGCAGCCAAAGGTTGGGAGGGATGAGACAGCCCCAGCATTTT	CASSQRLGGMRQPQHF
TRBD1	-	TRBJ1-1	TRBV6-5	TGTGCCAGCAGTTGGGGCCGACAGGGTATCACTGAAGCTTTCTTT	CASSWGRQGITEAFF
-	-	TRBJ2-5	TRBV7-9	TGTGCCAGCAGCTTTCGAGGGGAAAGGGAGACCCAGTACTTC	CASSFRGERETQYF
-	-	TRBJ1-2	TRBV27	TGTGCCAGCAGTTTATCTGGCAGGGTCAACTATGGCTACACCTTC	CASSLSGRVNYGYTF
-	-	TRBJ2-1	TRBV28	TGTGCCAGCAGTCAAGCCACAGGACTACCAGGCCACAATGAGCAGTTCTTC	CASSQATGLPGHNEQFF
TRBD1	once	TRBJ2-7	TRBV11-2	TGTGCCAGCAGCTTATACAGGGGTCTCAAGCAGTACTTC	CASSLYRGLKQYF
-	once	TRBJ2-3	TRBV15	TGTGCCACCAGCCCCGGCGGAGCCACAGATACGCAGTATTTT	CATSPGGATDTQYF
-	-	TRBJ2-1	TRBV25-1	TGTGCCAGCAGTGATACTAGTGTCGATGAGCAGTTCTTC	CASSDTSVDEQFF
TRBD2	-	TRBJ2-1	TRBV5-1	TGCGCCAGCAGCCCGAGGCATGGCGGGGGGGACGATGAGCAGTTCTTC	CASSPRHGGGDDEQFF
-	-	TRBJ2-1	TRBV2	TGTGCCAGCAGGGTTAGTCTTCCCAGCACCCATGAGCAGTTCTTC	CASRVSLPSTHEQFF
-	-	TRBJ2-6	TRBV2	TGTGCCAGCAGCAGGGGCCCTGGGGCCAACGTCCTGACTTTC	CASSRGPGANVLTF
-	-	TRBJ1-5	TRBV11-2	TGTGCCAGCAGCTCCGACGATCGTCCCCAGCATTTT	CASSSDDRPQHF
TRBD1	-	TRBJ2-7	TRBV28	TGTGCCAGCAGTGGAATGGGACAGGGGGTCTACGAGCAGTACTTC	CASSGMGQGVYEQYF
-	-	TRBJ2-7	TRBV11-2	TGTGCCAGCAGCTTAGCCCTAAAATACGAGCAGTACTTC	CASSLALKYEQYF
-	-	TRBJ1-2	TRBV7-9	TGTGCCAGCAGCTTAATCGGGGGGCAGAACTATGGCTACACCTTC	CASSLIGGQNYGYTF
-	-	TRBJ2-1	TRBV7-6	TGTGCCAGCAGCTTAGAGCGGCGGCTGTTCTCCTACAATGAGCAGTTCTTC	CASSLERRLFSYNEQFF